The present T cell receptor beta chain was sequenced within a study of T cell responses to AZD1222 COVID-19 vaccine. Libraries were prepared by immunoSEQ multiplex PCR; TCRdb keeps only in-frame clonotypes and omits some of them. The data show about 120,000 clones, 80% to 90% seen once. Germline CDR1 reads SNHLY; CDR2 reads FYNNEI. Trimming pared 3 bases from V and 8 bases from J, leaving 13 bases between. This CDR3 contains 13 residues. This sequence originates from an adult in good health. The sample consisted of peripheral blood, taken on day 0 of AZD1222 vaccination. The V call is TRBV2, the J call TRBJ1-2, with D tentatively TRBD1 (6 bases). In nucleotides, the CDR3 is TGTGCCAGCAGTGATGGGGGGGCGAGGGGCTACACCTTC. It specifies CASSDGGARGYTF.